These 30 T cell receptor beta chains share one sample of origin, sequenced in a study of blood T cell repertoires in COVID-19. Sequencing used immunoSEQ multiplex PCR; TCRdb keeps in-frame clones, though not all of them. The table includes 300,000 to 400,000 clones, roughly nine tenths detected once. Sequences were obtained from PBMCs or T cells enriched from blood (not recorded which). Source of these receptors: a woman in her twenties or thirties who had recovered from COVID-19.

The rearrangement uses TRBV29-1 and TRBJ1-2; 12 bases are a match to TRBD1. The CDR3 has 16 amino acids. Per germline, CDR1 SQVTM and CDR2 ANQGSEA. J was trimmed by 8 bases and V by 7 bases; bases with no gene match: 17. The CDR3: CSAPTRDRGRKGGYTF. The CDR3 DNA reads TGCAGCGCTCCGACCCGGGACAGGGGGCGAAAAGGAGGCTACACCTTC.

V usage is TRBV3-1 (or the pseudogene TRBV3-2) and J usage is TRBJ2-3; 10 bases are a match to TRBD2. Germline loops: CDR1 LGHDT, CDR2 YNNKEL (reference sequence). Trimming at V came to 2 bases and at J to 3 bases, leaving 2 bases not matched to a gene. The CDR3 runs to 15 residues. The chain's CDR3 is CASSQQLAGTDTQYF. CDR3 sequence (DNA): TGTGCCAGCAGCCAACAACTAGCGGGGACAGATACGCAGTATTTT.

The J gene is TRBJ1-5, the V gene TRBV7-9; TRBD1 matches 7 bases. The CDR3 has 13 residues. Trimming at V came to 4 bases and at J to 7 bases, leaving 4 bases not matched to a gene. Germline values: CDR1 SEHNR, CDR2 FQNEAQ (reference sequence). The CDR3 is CASSSTGSQPQHF. The CDR3 DNA is TGTGCCAGCAGCTCGACAGGGTCACAGCCCCAGCATTTT.

The chain carries TRBV29-1 and TRBJ2-7, with 8 bases matching TRBD1. Germline V gene lookup returns CDR1 SQVTM and CDR2 ANQGSEA. The CDR3 has 12 amino acids. The V segment lost 6 bases and the J segment 7 bases; nucleotides outside the gene matches: 8. In nucleotides, the CDR3 is TGCAGCGTCTCGACAGGGGTCGAGGAGCAGTACTTC. Residues: CSVSTGVEEQYF.

The chain carries TRBV5-5 and TRBJ1-1; a possible D gene is TRBD1 (5 bases). The CDR3 is made up of 14 amino acids. V lost 4 bases and J lost 5, with 15 bases in between. The germline V gene encodes CDR1 SGHKS and CDR2 YYEKEE (reference sequence). CDR3 in DNA: TGTGCCAGCAGCGCCAGGGATCGGGTTACTGAAGCTTTCTTT. Protein product: CASSARDRVTEAFF.

This clone was recorded a few times. The CDR3 DNA reads TGTGCCAGCAGCCCCTCCGGGACTAGCGGGGGGCCGTACAATGAGCAGTTCTTC. As protein: CASSPSGTSGGPYNEQFF. This rearrangement joins TRBV6-2 or TRBV6-3 to TRBJ2-1; 15 bases are shared with TRBD2. The CDR3 is 18 residues long. V shed 6 bases, J shed 4 bases, and the junction held 10 bases outside the gene matches. Germline V CDR1 and CDR2: MNHEY, SVGEGT.

This clone was counted only a few times. CDR3 sequence: CASSSEGQQPQHF. In nucleotides, the CDR3 is TGTGCCAGTAGTTCTGAGGGTCAACAGCCCCAGCATTTT. The rearrangement uses TRBV19 and TRBJ1-5; D gene ambiguous. This CDR3 comprises 13 residues. Trimming stripped 5 bases from V and 7 bases from J, with 12 bases between. The V gene's germline CDR1 is LNHDA and CDR2 SQIVND (reference sequence).

The CDR3 DNA reads as TGTGCCAGCAGTTACTCCGGGGACAGTGGTATTGGCACTGAAGCTTTCTTT. Amino acid sequence: CASSYSGDSGIGTEAFF. This rearrangement joins TRBV6-2 or TRBV6-3 to TRBJ1-1, with TRBD1 identical over 7 bases. The CDR3 loop spans 17 amino acids. V gave up 0 bases and J gave up 4 bases; unmatched junction bases: 11. Germline V lookup: CDR1 MNHEY, CDR2 SVGEGT.

V gene TRBV6-2 or TRBV6-3 combines with J gene TRBJ2-5; 7 nucleotides agree with TRBD2. Germline assignment: CDR1 MNHEY and CDR2 SVGEGT. This CDR3 comprises 17 residues. Trimming at V came to 2 bases and at J to 1 base, leaving 10 bases not matched to a gene. The CDR3 reads CASSYLPAWGGQETQYF. The CDR3 DNA follows: TGTGCCAGCAGTTACCTCCCGGCGTGGGGGGGCCAAGAGACCCAGTACTTC.

This chain joins TRBV9 and TRBJ1-2; TRBD1 might be the D (6 bases). The CDR3 runs 18 residues. Per germline, CDR1 SGDLS and CDR2 YYNGEE. V lost 0 bases, J lost 4 bases, and 22 bases lay in between. The CDR3 DNA reads as TGTGCCAGCAGCGTAGTTGGGGGGGCTTTTGACGTCCGCTATGGCTACACCTTC. Translating it yields CASSVVGGAFDVRYGYTF.

This rearrangement joins TRBV5-4 to TRBJ1-1, with 8 bases identical to TRBD1. Germline values: CDR1 SGHNT, CDR2 YYREEE (reference sequence). The CDR3 is made up of 14 amino acids. V dropped 4 bases and J dropped 1; count of bases not matched to a gene: 3. This chain's CDR3 is CASSLDRGNTEAFF. In nucleotides, the CDR3 is TGTGCCAGCAGCCTCGACAGGGGGAACACTGAAGCTTTCTTT.

This chain joins TRBV5-1 and TRBJ2-3; 9 positions agree with TRBD1. The CDR3 runs 16 residues. Germline V gene sequence: CDR1 SGHRS, CDR2 YFSETQ. The V gene end was trimmed by 0 bases and the J gene end by 3 bases; junction bases not matched to a gene: 5. The CDR3 DNA reads as TGCGCCAGCAGCTTGGACCGGGACAGGGTTACAGATACGCAGTATTTT. It yields the protein CASSLDRDRVTDTQYF.

This chain links TRBV25-1 with TRBJ2-1; 8 bases map to TRBD2. There are 16 residues in the CDR3. Trimming cost V 5 bases and J 0 bases; bases outside gene matches: 6. The germline V gene has CDR1 MGHDK and CDR2 SYGVNS. In DNA, the CDR3 is TGTGCCAGCAGTCGAACTAGCGGACACTCCTACAATGAGCAGTTCTTC. This sequence encodes CASSRTSGHSYNEQFF.

The chain is built from TRBV6-5 and TRBJ2-5, with 8 bases fitting TRBD1. This CDR3 is built from 15 residues. The V gene end was trimmed by 6 bases and the J gene end by 3 bases; junction bases not matched to a gene: 9. Germline loops: CDR1 MNHEY, CDR2 SVGAGI. CDR3 amino acids: CASSRRRTGKETQYF. In DNA, the CDR3 is TGTGCCAGCAGCCGACGCCGGACAGGGAAAGAGACCCAGTACTTC.

In DNA, the CDR3 is TGTGCCAGCAGTTTTGGGCAGGGCCTTAATTCACCCCTCCACTTT. Protein: CASSFGQGLNSPLHF. The chain recombines TRBV27 with TRBJ1-6; D is perhaps TRBD1 (5 bases). Germline V gene data show CDR1 as MNHEY and CDR2 as SMNVEV (reference sequence). The CDR3 is made up of 15 amino acids. Trimming took 3 bases from V and 6 from J, leaving 12 bases between them.

This chain uses TRBV19 with TRBJ1-2, with 9 positions matching TRBD1. Per the germline V gene, CDR1 is LNHDA and CDR2 is SQIVND (reference sequence). CDR3 length: 14 residues. J was trimmed by 4 bases and V by 6 bases; bases with no gene match: 6. The CDR3 DNA follows: TGTGCCAGTAGCCAGGACAGGGGCCTCTATGGCTACACCTTC. This encodes CASSQDRGLYGYTF. Looking up the rest from reference TRBV19 and TRBJ1-2 gives the full variable domain: DGGITQSPKYLFRKEGQNVTLSCEQNLNHDAMYWYRQDPGQGLRLIYYSQIVNDFQKGDIAEGYSVSREKKESFPLTVTSAQKNPTAFYLCASSQDRGLYGYTFGSGTRLTVV.

The table lists this clone with a few counts. This rearrangement joins TRBV5-1 to TRBJ2-3, with TRBD2 matching 13 bases. V was pared by 4 bases and J by 4 bases, with 6 bases of the junction left unmatched. CDR1 SGHRS and CDR2 YFSETQ come from the germline V gene. The CDR3 is made up of 16 amino acids. The CDR3 DNA is TGCGCCAGCAGCCGGGGGACTAGCGGGGCGGCAGATACGCAGTATTTT. Translated: CASSRGTSGAADTQYF.

The chain employs TRBV21-1 and TRBJ2-7; the table assigns TRBD1, which was not confirmed against the DNA. TRBV21-1 is an annotated pseudogene. The CDR3 covers 15 residues. CDR3 sequence reads: CASSIFTVFSYEQYF. In DNA, the CDR3 is TGTGCCAGCAGTATATTCACAGTCTTCTCCTACGAGCAGTACTTC.

This chain joins TRBV6-5 and TRBJ1-2, with a weak D call TRBD1 (6 bases). The CDR3 is 14 amino acids. Germline CDR1 reads MNHEY; CDR2 reads SVGAGI. With 1 base removed from V and 13 bases from J, the gap between germline ends came to 19 bases. The CDR3: CASSYYGQLTDCTF. CDR3 sequence (DNA): TGTGCCAGCAGTTACTATGGACAGCTCACTGACTGCACCTTC.

The chain combines TRBV2 with TRBJ1-2, with 7 bases matching TRBD1. The junction had 13 bases not matched to a gene; V was cut back by 6 bases and J by 9 bases. The germline CDR1 and CDR2 sequences are SNHLY and FYNNEI. The CDR3 length is 14 residues. This CDR3 reads CASRGTGAGGSYTF. CDR3 sequence (DNA): TGTGCCAGCAGGGGCACAGGGGCCGGAGGTAGCTACACCTTC.

This sequence joins TRBV19 and TRBJ1-6; D unresolved. The germline gives CDR1 LNHDA, CDR2 SQIVND (reference sequence). Deletions cut 1 base from V and 0 bases from J, with 4 bases between. The CDR3 contains 15 residues. The CDR3 nucleotides are TGTGCCAGTAGTATAGGGAGCTCCTATAATTCACCCCTCCACTTT. Residues: CASSIGSSYNSPLHF.

The chain is built from TRBV4-1 and TRBJ2-1, with D perhaps matching TRBD1 (5 bases). The germline V gene has CDR1 MGHRA and CDR2 YSYEKL. The germline V and J ends were trimmed by 2 bases and 2 bases, with 16 bases remaining between them. This CDR3 comprises 17 residues. CDR3 sequence (DNA): TGCGCCAGCAGCCAACACTCAGGGTTTGTAACCTACAATGAGCAGTTCTTC. It specifies CASSQHSGFVTYNEQFF.

This clone was recorded a few times. The chain uses TRBV2 and TRBJ2-1; 7 bases match TRBD1. V dropped 3 bases and J dropped 1; count of bases not matched to a gene: 6. The CDR3 is made up of 16 amino acids. The germline gives CDR1 SNHLY, CDR2 FYNNEI. The CDR3 is CASSEGQQGSYNEQFF. Here the CDR3 DNA reads TGTGCCAGCAGTGAGGGGCAACAGGGGTCCTACAATGAGCAGTTCTTC.

The chain uses TRBV28 and TRBJ1-4, with D tentatively TRBD1 (6 bases). V shed 7 bases and J shed 7 bases, with 16 bases lying between them. Looked up from germline, CDR1 is MDHEN and CDR2 is SYDVKM. The CDR3 spans 14 residues. Here the CDR3 DNA reads TGTGCCAGCAAATCGGACAGAGTACTTGAAAAACTGTTTTTT. This translates into CASKSDRVLEKLFF. The whole variable domain, remainder taken from reference TRBV28 and TRBJ1-4, is DVKVTQSSRYLVKRTGEKVFLECVQDMDHENMFWYRQDPGLGLRLIYFSYDVKMKEKGDIPEGYSVSREKKERFSLILESASTNQTSMYLCASKSDRVLEKLFFGSGTQLSVL.

The chain combines TRBV28 with TRBJ1-1; D uncertain. Germline lookup yields CDR1 MDHEN and CDR2 SYDVKM. This CDR3 is 11 amino acids long. V lost 8 bases and J 4 bases, leaving 8 bases between the germline ends. CDR3 in amino acids: CASGEATEAFF. CDR3 in DNA: TGTGCCAGCGGGGAGGCCACTGAAGCTTTCTTT.

The rearrangement joins TRBV25-1 to TRBJ1-5; D perhaps matches TRBD1 (5 bases). CDR3 size: 16 residues. V was pared by 3 bases and J by 2 bases, with 14 bases between. Germline V gene sequence: CDR1 MGHDK, CDR2 SYGVNS. The CDR3 DNA is TGTGCCAGCAGTGACTCGCGGGGCTTGGGCAATCAGCCCCAGCATTTT. It translates to CASSDSRGLGNQPQHF. Using reference TRBV25-1 and TRBJ1-5 for the parts outside the CDR3, the full variable domain is EADIYQTPRYLVIGTGKKITLECSQTMGHDKMYWYQQDPGMELHLIHYSYGVNSTEKGDLSSESTVSRIRTEHFPLTLESARPSHTSQYLCASSDSRGLGNQPQHFGDGTRLSIL.

This chain joins TRBV27 and TRBJ1-6, with TRBD1 matching 7 bases. V shed 2 bases and J 10 bases; nucleotides not matched to a gene: 5. This CDR3 comprises 14 residues. Germline V gives CDR1 MNHEY, CDR2 SMNVEV (reference sequence). The CDR3 protein is CASSLDRVGSPLHF. The CDR3 DNA reads as TGTGCCAGCAGTTTAGACAGGGTAGGCTCACCCCTCCACTTT.

This chain connects TRBV2 to TRBJ2-7, with a possible D match to TRBD2 (6 bases). Trimming pared 0 bases from V and 0 bases from J, leaving 12 bases between. There are 16 residues in the CDR3. Per the germline V gene, CDR1 is SNHLY and CDR2 is FYNNEI. In DNA, the CDR3 is TGTGCCAGCAGTGAAGCGCTTGGGGGGAGCTCCTACGAGCAGTACTTC. This encodes CASSEALGGSSYEQYF. Combining the CDR3 with reference TRBV2 and TRBJ2-7 gives the whole variable domain EPEVTQTPSHQVTQMGQEVILRCVPISNHLYFYWYRQILGQKVEFLVSFYNNEISEKSEIFDDQFSVERPDGSNFTLKIRSTKLEDSAMYFCASSEALGGSSYEQYFGPGTRLTVT.

This clone showed up just once. The chain combines TRBV3-1 (or the pseudogene TRBV3-2) with TRBJ2-3; 11 nucleotides line up with TRBD2. Trimming cost V 5 bases and J 0 bases; bases outside gene matches: 7. Germline V lookup: CDR1 LGHDT, CDR2 YNNKEL (reference sequence). The CDR3 has 17 amino acids. This CDR3 is CASSAQTSGISTDTQYF. CDR3 in DNA: TGTGCCAGCAGCGCCCAGACTAGCGGGATCAGCACAGATACGCAGTATTTT.

CDR3 sequence reads: CASSYSRQAQETQYF. Written as DNA, the CDR3 is TGTGCCAGCAGTTACTCTAGACAGGCCCAAGAGACCCAGTACTTC. The chain uses TRBV6-5 and TRBJ2-5, with D perhaps TRBD1 (6 bases). Germline CDR1 MNHEY, CDR2 SVGAGI. The CDR3 consists of 15 residues. Trimming removed 0 bases at V and 1 base at J, with 9 bases between.